This T cell receptor (beta chain) stems from a study of T cell responses to AZD1222 COVID-19 vaccine. Study-level findings and limits: Nearly half of spike-specific TCRs reportedly target variant regions that are unmutated in the B.1.351 and B.1.1.7 variants.

As for this clone: Its antigen remains unknown.

Per germline, CDR1 SGHAT and CDR2 FQNNGV. Germline trimming cut 1 base from V and 14 bases from J; bases unmatched to any gene: 8. This CDR3 has 14 residues. Assay used: immunoSEQ multiplex PCR; TCRdb lists only in-frame clones, some missing. The data contain about 120,000 clones, 80% to 95% of them singletons. This chain uses TRBV11-2 with TRBJ2-1, with TRBD2 matching 10 bases. The TCR comes from an adult in good health. Material: peripheral blood, obtained on day 0 of AZD1222 vaccination. CDR3 amino acids: CASSLGTSGGAEFF. The CDR3 DNA reads TGTGCCAGCAGCTTAGGGACTAGCGGAGGGGCCGAGTTCTTC.